The rows below give T cell receptor beta chains drawn from one sample of a study of blood T cell repertoires in COVID-19. Sequenced by immunoSEQ multiplex PCR; TCRdb stores in-frame clones only, minus some. The sample has 70,000 to 95,000 clones; 85% to 90% are singletons. Sequencing used peripheral blood. Every receptor here comes from a human donor with active COVID-19. The donor label of this sample is uncertain. Each CDR3 is given with its conserved first and last residue. Fields, in order: V gene, clone size, J gene, D gene, CDR3 protein, CDR3 DNA. The D gene is left open where the match is weak. The listing skips clone size in some rows; elsewhere it reads once, few, many or a size class.

v_call: TRBV6-4
clone_size: NA
j_call: TRBJ1-2
d_call: TRBD1
cdr3_aa: CASSEQGFGYGYTF
cdr3_nt: TGTGCCAGCAGCGAACAGGGGTTTGGCTATGGCTACACCTTC

v_call: TRBV15
clone_size: NA
j_call: TRBJ1-1
d_call: NA
cdr3_aa: CATSREKNTEAFF
cdr3_nt: TGTGCCACCAGCCGGGAAAAGAACACTGAAGCTTTCTTT

v_call: TRBV19
clone_size: NA
j_call: TRBJ2-3
d_call: NA
cdr3_aa: CASSIGIGVSTDTQYF
cdr3_nt: TGTGCCAGTAGTATCGGAATAGGGGTTAGCACAGATACGCAGTATTTT

v_call: TRBV3-1/TRBV3-2
clone_size: NA
j_call: TRBJ1-1
d_call: NA
cdr3_aa: CASSQAQGIVGAFF
cdr3_nt: TGTGCCAGCAGCCAAGCACAGGGTATAGTAGGAGCTTTCTTT

v_call: TRBV29-1
clone_size: NA
j_call: TRBJ1-4
d_call: NA
cdr3_aa: CSVEGGIDEKLFF
cdr3_nt: TGCAGCGTCGAGGGAGGCATTGATGAAAAACTGTTTTTT

v_call: TRBV5-6
clone_size: NA
j_call: TRBJ1-5
d_call: TRBD1
cdr3_aa: CASSLTGGPSEPQHF
cdr3_nt: TGTGCCAGCAGCTTGACAGGGGGCCCATCAGAGCCCCAGCATTTT

v_call: TRBV18
clone_size: NA
j_call: TRBJ2-5
d_call: TRBD1
cdr3_aa: CASSPRQTGGHEETQYF
cdr3_nt: TGTGCCAGCTCACCACGGCAGACAGGGGGCCATGAAGAGACCCAGTACTTC

v_call: TRBV6-2/TRBV6-3
clone_size: NA
j_call: TRBJ2-7
d_call: TRBD1
cdr3_aa: CASSYYEEGGAYEQYF
cdr3_nt: TGTGCCAGCAGTTACTATGAAGAAGGGGGCGCCTACGAGCAGTACTTC

v_call: TRBV7-9
clone_size: NA
j_call: TRBJ2-7
d_call: NA
cdr3_aa: CASSLDDIVYEQYF
cdr3_nt: TGTGCCAGCAGCTTAGATGATATAGTATACGAGCAGTACTTC

v_call: TRBV28
clone_size: NA
j_call: TRBJ2-7
d_call: NA
cdr3_aa: CASSFRVYEQYF
cdr3_nt: TGTGCCAGCTCGTTCCGGGTTTACGAGCAGTACTTC

v_call: TRBV18
clone_size: NA
j_call: TRBJ1-6
d_call: NA
cdr3_aa: CASSPPGGPNSPLHF
cdr3_nt: TGTGCCAGCTCACCACCGGGAGGGCCTAATTCACCCCTCCACTTT

v_call: TRBV4-3
clone_size: once
j_call: TRBJ1-2
d_call: TRBD1
cdr3_aa: CASSQFSPGQTNYGYTF
cdr3_nt: TGCGCCAGCAGCCAATTTTCCCCGGGACAGACAAACTATGGCTACACCTTC

v_call: TRBV18
clone_size: NA
j_call: TRBJ2-4
d_call: NA
cdr3_aa: CASSPRGAAKNIQYF
cdr3_nt: TGTGCCAGCTCACCCCGGGGGGCAGCCAAAAACATTCAGTACTTC

v_call: TRBV7-2
clone_size: NA
j_call: TRBJ1-4
d_call: NA
cdr3_aa: CASSTGTRNEKLFF
cdr3_nt: TGTGCCAGCAGCACCGGGACAAGAAATGAAAAACTGTTTTTT

v_call: TRBV7-3
clone_size: NA
j_call: TRBJ2-3
d_call: TRBD1
cdr3_aa: CASSLMGQGTDTQYF
cdr3_nt: TGTGCCAGCAGCTTAATGGGACAGGGCACAGATACGCAGTATTTT

v_call: TRBV18
clone_size: NA
j_call: TRBJ1-2
d_call: TRBD1
cdr3_aa: CASSPQTGGYGYTF
cdr3_nt: TGTGCCAGCTCACCACAGACAGGGGGCTATGGCTACACCTTC

v_call: TRBV11-1
clone_size: NA
j_call: TRBJ2-5
d_call: NA
cdr3_aa: CASSLAGLAFGETQYF
cdr3_nt: TGTGCCAGCAGCTTAGCGGGCCTAGCGTTCGGGGAGACCCAGTACTTC

v_call: TRBV6-5
clone_size: NA
j_call: TRBJ2-7
d_call: TRBD1
cdr3_aa: CASSYWGQGYEQYF
cdr3_nt: TGTGCCAGCAGTTACTGGGGACAGGGTTACGAGCAGTACTTC

v_call: TRBV5-1
clone_size: NA
j_call: TRBJ2-1
d_call: TRBD2
cdr3_aa: CASSPSIAGIGDEQFF
cdr3_nt: TGCGCCAGCAGCCCCAGTATAGCGGGGATCGGGGATGAGCAGTTCTTC

v_call: TRBV7-2
clone_size: NA
j_call: TRBJ2-7
d_call: NA
cdr3_aa: CASSLAGGGVGEQYF
cdr3_nt: TGTGCCAGCAGCTTAGCCGGAGGCGGGGTCGGTGAGCAGTACTTC

v_call: TRBV6-5
clone_size: NA
j_call: TRBJ2-6
d_call: NA
cdr3_aa: CASSYHGLFGANVLTF
cdr3_nt: TGTGCCAGCAGTTATCACGGACTGTTCGGGGCCAACGTCCTGACTTTC

v_call: TRBV7-6
clone_size: once
j_call: TRBJ1-2
d_call: TRBD1
cdr3_aa: CASSRQGANYGYTF
cdr3_nt: TGTGCCAGCAGCCGGCAGGGGGCTAACTATGGCTACACCTTC

v_call: TRBV5-4
clone_size: NA
j_call: TRBJ2-5
d_call: TRBD2
cdr3_aa: CASSLARGGEETQYF
cdr3_nt: TGTGCCAGCAGCTTGGCCCGGGGGGGAGAGGAGACCCAGTACTTC

v_call: TRBV19
clone_size: NA
j_call: TRBJ2-7
d_call: TRBD1
cdr3_aa: CASSIAVAAGGFFPYEQYF
cdr3_nt: TGTGCCAGTAGTATTGCGGTGGCGGCAGGGGGCTTCTTCCCCTACGAGCAGTACTTC

v_call: TRBV9
clone_size: NA
j_call: TRBJ1-2
d_call: NA
cdr3_aa: CASSPRDKDYGYTF
cdr3_nt: TGTGCCAGCAGCCCCCGGGACAAGGACTATGGCTACACCTTC

v_call: TRBV28
clone_size: NA
j_call: TRBJ1-5
d_call: NA
cdr3_aa: CASSLQRGNQPQHF
cdr3_nt: TGTGCCAGCAGTTTGCAACGGGGGAATCAGCCCCAGCATTTT

v_call: TRBV6-5
clone_size: NA
j_call: TRBJ1-4
d_call: NA
cdr3_aa: CASSTGFIRDEKLFF
cdr3_nt: TGTGCCAGCAGCACAGGCTTTATCCGCGATGAAAAACTGTTTTTT

v_call: TRBV6-2/TRBV6-3
clone_size: NA
j_call: TRBJ1-4
d_call: TRBD1
cdr3_aa: CASSFGQVNNEKLFF
cdr3_nt: TGTGCCAGCAGTTTCGGACAGGTGAATAATGAAAAACTGTTTTTT

v_call: TRBV7-9
clone_size: few
j_call: TRBJ1-4
d_call: NA
cdr3_aa: CASSLLRESKKYPEKLFF
cdr3_nt: TGTGCCAGCAGCTTATTAAGGGAGAGTAAAAAGTATCCCGAAAAACTGTTTTTT

v_call: TRBV4-3
clone_size: NA
j_call: TRBJ1-2
d_call: TRBD1
cdr3_aa: CASSSPRTGTYGYTF
cdr3_nt: TGCGCCAGCAGCTCACCCCGGACAGGGACCTATGGCTACACCTTC

v_call: TRBV7-6
clone_size: NA
j_call: TRBJ2-3
d_call: NA
cdr3_aa: CASSLIQGSDTQYF
cdr3_nt: TGTGCCAGCAGCTTAATACAGGGTTCAGATACGCAGTATTTT

v_call: TRBV6-1
clone_size: once
j_call: TRBJ1-2
d_call: NA
cdr3_aa: CASSETDGYGYTF
cdr3_nt: TGTGCCAGCAGTGAAACAGATGGCTATGGCTACACCTTC

v_call: TRBV10-3
clone_size: NA
j_call: TRBJ2-5
d_call: TRBD2
cdr3_aa: CAISSRLAGGQETQYF
cdr3_nt: TGTGCCATCAGCTCTAGACTAGCGGGGGGACAAGAGACCCAGTACTTC

v_call: TRBV7-2
clone_size: NA
j_call: TRBJ1-1
d_call: NA
cdr3_aa: CASSSSPGHRTEAFF
cdr3_nt: TGTGCCAGCAGCTCGTCTCCGGGACACCGGACTGAAGCTTTCTTT

v_call: TRBV7-2
clone_size: NA
j_call: TRBJ1-6
d_call: TRBD1
cdr3_aa: CASSFTGTAYNSPLHF
cdr3_nt: TGTGCCAGCAGCTTTACCGGGACAGCCTATAATTCACCCCTCCACTTT

v_call: TRBV9
clone_size: NA
j_call: TRBJ1-1
d_call: NA
cdr3_aa: CASSVAGSRGTEAFF
cdr3_nt: TGTGCCAGCAGCGTAGCGGGGTCGAGGGGGACTGAAGCTTTCTTT

v_call: TRBV2
clone_size: NA
j_call: TRBJ1-4
d_call: NA
cdr3_aa: CASSEATGASNEKLFF
cdr3_nt: TGTGCCAGCAGTGAGGCCACTGGGGCTTCTAATGAAAAACTGTTTTTT

v_call: TRBV2
clone_size: NA
j_call: TRBJ2-2
d_call: TRBD2
cdr3_aa: CASSARTSGTTGELFF
cdr3_nt: TGTGCCAGCAGCGCTCGGACTAGCGGAACCACCGGGGAGCTGTTTTTT

v_call: TRBV6-4
clone_size: few
j_call: TRBJ1-1
d_call: NA
cdr3_aa: CASRDRENTEAFF
cdr3_nt: TGTGCCAGCAGGGACAGAGAGAACACTGAAGCTTTCTTT

v_call: TRBV5-1
clone_size: NA
j_call: TRBJ1-2
d_call: TRBD1
cdr3_aa: CASSLDRGGGYTF
cdr3_nt: TGCGCCAGCAGCCTGGACAGGGGCGGTGGCTACACCTTC

v_call: TRBV5-6
clone_size: once
j_call: TRBJ2-2
d_call: NA
cdr3_aa: CASSLMSYTGELFF
cdr3_nt: TGTGCCAGCAGCTTAATGAGTTACACCGGGGAGCTGTTTTTT

v_call: TRBV11-2
clone_size: NA
j_call: TRBJ2-4
d_call: NA
cdr3_aa: CASSRGLAKNIQYF
cdr3_nt: TGTGCCAGCAGCAGAGGACTAGCCAAAAACATTCAGTACTTC

v_call: TRBV18
clone_size: NA
j_call: TRBJ2-5
d_call: NA
cdr3_aa: CASLGAQALETQYF
cdr3_nt: TGTGCCAGCTTGGGGGCACAGGCATTGGAGACCCAGTACTTC

v_call: TRBV6-2/TRBV6-3
clone_size: NA
j_call: TRBJ2-7
d_call: NA
cdr3_aa: CASSYGHVGEQYF
cdr3_nt: TGTGCCAGCAGTTACGGTCACGTCGGTGAGCAGTACTTC

v_call: TRBV9
clone_size: NA
j_call: TRBJ1-2
d_call: NA
cdr3_aa: CASSVGSRATPNYGYTF
cdr3_nt: TGTGCCAGCAGCGTAGGTAGCAGGGCCACCCCTAACTATGGCTACACCTTC

v_call: TRBV9
clone_size: NA
j_call: TRBJ1-2
d_call: NA
cdr3_aa: CASNLQGRDGYTF
cdr3_nt: TGTGCCAGCAACCTACAGGGTCGGGATGGCTACACCTTC

v_call: TRBV5-1
clone_size: NA
j_call: TRBJ2-5
d_call: NA
cdr3_aa: CASSLSGLRGSQETQYF
cdr3_nt: TGCGCCAGCAGCTTGTCTGGCCTAAGGGGGTCCCAAGAGACCCAGTACTTC

v_call: TRBV19
clone_size: NA
j_call: TRBJ1-1
d_call: TRBD1
cdr3_aa: CASSSPDRGGTEAFF
cdr3_nt: TGTGCCAGTAGTTCCCCGGACAGGGGGGGGACTGAAGCTTTCTTT

v_call: TRBV6-2/TRBV6-3
clone_size: NA
j_call: TRBJ2-4
d_call: TRBD2
cdr3_aa: CASSHGGSKNIQYF
cdr3_nt: TGTGCCAGCAGCCACGGGGGGTCCAAAAACATTCAGTACTTC

v_call: TRBV29-1
clone_size: once
j_call: TRBJ1-2
d_call: TRBD1
cdr3_aa: CSVNRGWNYGYTF
cdr3_nt: TGCAGCGTCAACAGGGGTTGGAACTATGGCTACACCTTC

v_call: TRBV6-1
clone_size: NA
j_call: TRBJ2-1
d_call: NA
cdr3_aa: CASSEGLQDNEQFF
cdr3_nt: TGTGCCAGCAGTGAAGGTTTACAGGACAATGAGCAGTTCTTC